This T cell receptor (beta chain) was sequenced in a study of T cells expressing NK-cell markers. Study-level points and caveats: Questions lingered over whether expanded NKG2C+ T cell clones were HCMV-specific.

Remarks on this clonotype: What it binds is unknown.

The germline V gene has CDR1 DFQATT and CDR2 SNEGSKA (reference sequence). The CDR3 has 15 residues. A 5'RACE template switching approach incorporating UMIs was used to make TCR beta cDNA. TCRdb re-called the 5' RACE reads; one entry per CDR3 protein, DNA not given. The sample table sets out more than 250,000 distinct CDR3 sequences. V and J are TRBV20-1 and TRBJ2-5; TCRdb's assignment of TRBD1 cannot be checked, as there is no DNA. The sequenced material came from blood T cells: a sorted CD56 or NKG2C T cell subset, CD4+ or CD8+ T cells, or bulk PBMC T cells (not recorded which). This sequence was found in a man between 18 and 29 years old in good health. CDR3 in amino acids: CSASLPVGVQETQYF.